The present T cell receptor (beta chain) was sequenced within a study of T cell responses to AZD1222 COVID-19 vaccine. The overall study: Researchers grouped second doses given at about 4 or about 12 weeks into one pool. Study-wide results and limits: CD4 TCRs linked to vaccination spanned spike, dominating at 160-218 and 743-854.

From germline, CDR1 is MNHNY and CDR2 SVGAGI (reference sequence). The CDR3 sequence is 15 residues long. V shed 2 bases, J shed 5 bases, and the junction held 7 bases outside the gene matches. TCRdb's copy holds only in-frame clones and misses some; the assay was immunoSEQ multiplex PCR. The profile shows some 150,000 clones, 85% to 95% of them singletons. About this clone: The antigen is not known.

The source of this sequence is an adult in good health. The sequenced sample was peripheral blood, obtained on day 0 of AZD1222 vaccination. This rearrangement joins TRBV6-6 to TRBJ2-5, with 8 nucleotides matching TRBD2. The CDR3 reads CASSYEGLVTETQYF. CDR3 bases: TGTGCCAGCAGTTACGAGGGACTAGTTACGGAGACCCAGTACTTC.